This T cell receptor (beta chain) was recovered during a study of technical replicates of blood from a few donors. V was clipped by 3 bases and J by 9 bases; unmatched bases: 10. Per germline, CDR1 SQVTM and CDR2 ANQGSEA. The CDR3 contains 13 residues. Measured with immunoSEQ multiplex PCR; TCRdb has only the in-frame clones, and not every one. Here the sample spans roughly 72,000 clones, about 92% being singletons. The sample taken for sequencing was T cells isolated from PBMCs. V is TRBV29-1 and J is TRBJ1-1; TRBD1 matches 7 bases. This receptor was taken from a human donor in good health. The CDR3 sequence is CSVDRDRDFKAFF. The CDR3 region has the DNA TGCAGCGTTGACAGAGACAGGGACTTTAAAGCTTTCTTT.